This passage covers 10 T cell receptor beta chains from one sample sequenced in a study of cytomegalovirus exposure and HLA in healthy donors. The study ran its PCR with 60 Vbeta and 13 Jbeta primers. Assay: immunoSEQ multiplex PCR; the TCRdb copy retains only in-frame clones and omits some. Found here are 130,000 or so clones, 70% to 85% of them singletons; the top ten hold approximately 1.4%. The material sequenced was PBMCs. The receptor set was obtained from a female donor in good health and CMV-seronegative.

V gene TRBV19 combines with J gene TRBJ2-2; 11 positions match TRBD2. CDR1 is LNHDA, CDR2 SQIVND, per germline (reference sequence). The junction had 7 bases not matched to a gene; V was cut back by 5 bases and J by 5 bases. This CDR3 has 16 residues. The CDR3 bases are TGTGCCAGTAGTGACCGACTAGCGGGAAGGACCGGGGAGCTGTTTTTT. Encoded protein: CASSDRLAGRTGELFF. Filled out from reference TRBV19 and TRBJ2-2, the complete variable domain reads DGGITQSPKYLFRKEGQNVTLSCEQNLNHDAMYWYRQDPGQGLRLIYYSQIVNDFQKGDIAEGYSVSREKKESFPLTVTSAQKNPTAFYLCASSDRLAGRTGELFFGEGSRLTVL.

The chain has TRBV18 and TRBJ1-5; TRBD1 matches at 7 bases. The CDR3 sequence is 13 residues long. The V gene end was trimmed by 3 bases and the J gene end by 4 bases; junction bases not matched to a gene: 0. The V gene's germline CDR1 is KGHSH and CDR2 LQKENI. The CDR3 sequence is CASSPTGNQPQHF. The CDR3 DNA reads TGTGCCAGCTCACCGACAGGGAATCAGCCCCAGCATTTT.

The chain has TRBV4-3 and TRBJ2-2, with unresolved D. CDR1 and CDR2 from the germline V gene are LGHNA and YSLEER. This CDR3 has 13 residues. Between the trimmed V and J ends, which lost 3 bases and 5 bases, there was a span of 7 bases. CDR3 DNA sequence: TGCGCCAGCAGCCAGCCTGAGACCGGGGAGCTGTTTTTT. It yields the protein CASSQPETGELFF.

This chain connects TRBV5-4 to TRBJ2-1; D uncertain. Deletions cut 3 bases from V and 14 bases from J, with 18 bases between. This CDR3 is built from 13 residues. The V gene's germline CDR1 is SGHNT and CDR2 YYREEE (reference sequence). CDR3 nucleotides: TGTGCCAGCAGCTCGCGACGAGAGGATACTAAGTTCTTC. Translation: CASSSRREDTKFF.

CDR3 nucleotide sequence: TGTGCCAGTAGAACCGGGACAGGGAAATGGTCTGAAGCTTTCTTT. Translated: CASRTGTGKWSEAFF. This chain links TRBV19 with TRBJ1-1; 9 positions match TRBD1. V lost 6 bases to trimming and J lost 6 bases; unmatched junction nucleotides: 11. Germline CDR1 LNHDA, CDR2 SQIVND (reference sequence). The length of the CDR3 is 15 residues.

The chain carries TRBV2 and TRBJ2-7, with a possible D match to TRBD2 (6 bases). The CDR3 loop spans 13 amino acids. CDR1 is SNHLY, CDR2 FYNNEI, per germline. Trimming removed 6 bases at V and 7 bases at J, with 16 bases between. As DNA, the CDR3 is TGTGCCAGCAGGAGGAGTGCCGCGGGGGAGCAGTACTTC. It codes for CASRRSAAGEQYF.

In regard to this clone: Germline and junction disagree at one end, which may indicate a read error. The V and J genes are TRBV19 and TRBJ1-1; a possible D gene is TRBD1 (5 bases). This CDR3 spans 12 amino acids. Germline V lookup: CDR1 LNHDA, CDR2 SQIVND (reference sequence). This chain's CDR3 is CASSVGGPEAFF. CDR3 coding DNA: TGTGCCAGTAGTGTGGGGGGACCTGAGGCTTTCTTT.

The V and J genes are TRBV28 and TRBJ2-7; TRBD2 aligns across 13 bases. Trimming removed 0 bases from V and 6 bases from J; junction bases left unmatched: 8. Looked up from germline, CDR1 is MDHEN and CDR2 is SYDVKM. This CDR3 has 17 amino acids. CDR3 loop: CASSLWKLAGGPGEQYF. CDR3 sequence (DNA): TGTGCCAGCAGTTTATGGAAACTAGCGGGAGGGCCGGGCGAGCAGTACTTC.

The chain recombines TRBV7-6 with TRBJ2-3; TRBD1 matches at 9 bases. CDR3 size: 14 residues. CDR1 is SGHVS and CDR2 is FNYEAQ in the germline V gene. V dropped 6 bases and J dropped 4; count of bases not matched to a gene: 5. The CDR3 loop is CASSPGQGSDTQYF. CDR3 nucleotide sequence: TGTGCCAGCAGTCCGGGACAGGGATCAGATACGCAGTATTTT.

The V call is TRBV5-6, the J call TRBJ1-4; 11 positions agree with TRBD1. In germline, CDR1 is SGHDT, CDR2 YYEEEE. The CDR3 has 14 amino acids. After removal of 8 bases from V and 3 bases from J, the junction contained 3 bases not matched to a gene. The CDR3 is CASTGQGANEKLFF. The CDR3 bases are TGTGCCAGTACGGGACAGGGGGCTAATGAAAAACTGTTTTTT.